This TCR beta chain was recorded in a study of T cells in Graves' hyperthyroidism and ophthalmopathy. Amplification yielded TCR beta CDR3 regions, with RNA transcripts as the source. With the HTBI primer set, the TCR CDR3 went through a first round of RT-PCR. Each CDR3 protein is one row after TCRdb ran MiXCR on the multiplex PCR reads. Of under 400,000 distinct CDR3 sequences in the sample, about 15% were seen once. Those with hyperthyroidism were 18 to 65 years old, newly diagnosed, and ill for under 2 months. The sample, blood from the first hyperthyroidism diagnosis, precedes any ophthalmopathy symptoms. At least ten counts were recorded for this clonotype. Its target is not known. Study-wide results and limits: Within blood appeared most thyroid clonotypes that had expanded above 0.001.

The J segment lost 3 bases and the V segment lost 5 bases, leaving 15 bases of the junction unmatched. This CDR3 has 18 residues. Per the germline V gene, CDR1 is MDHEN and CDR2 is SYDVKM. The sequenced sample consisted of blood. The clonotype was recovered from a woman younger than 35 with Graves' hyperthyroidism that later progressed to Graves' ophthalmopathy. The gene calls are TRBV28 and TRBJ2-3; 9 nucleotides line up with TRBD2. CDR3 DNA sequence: TGTGCCAGCAGTCGGCTGGCTTCCTTAAGCGGGAGGACAGATACGCAGTATTTT. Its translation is CASSRLASLSGRTDTQYF.